A single sample is the source of the 9 T cell receptor beta chains below, sequenced in a study of blood T cell repertoires in COVID-19. The method was immunoSEQ multiplex PCR; TCRdb's version includes in-frame clones alone and lacks a portion of them. Of about 150,000 clones listed, 82% are singletons. Sequences were obtained from peripheral blood. All receptors derive from a human donor with acute or convalescent COVID-19. The donor label of this sample is uncertain.

The chain links TRBV30 to TRBJ1-3, with D unclear. The V end lost 0 bases, the J end lost 0 bases, and 6 bases lay between the germline ends. Germline values: CDR1 GTSNPN, CDR2 SVGIG (reference sequence). This CDR3 is built from 14 residues. CDR3 nucleotides: TGTGCCTGGAGTGTCGGCGGCTCTGGAAACACCATATATTTT. Translation: CAWSVGGSGNTIYF. Filled out from reference TRBV30 and TRBJ1-3, the complete variable domain reads SQTIHQWPATLVQPVGSPLSLECTVEGTSNPNLYWYRQAAGRGLQLLFYSVGIGQISSEVPQNLSASRPQDRQFILSSKKLLLSDSGFYLCAWSVGGSGNTIYFGEGSWLTVV.

The genes are TRBV7-2 and TRBJ1-1; D is uncertain. The V end lost 4 bases, the J end lost 5 bases, and 11 bases lay between the germline ends. CDR1 and CDR2 (germline): SGHTA, FQGNSA. There are 13 residues in the CDR3. For the CDR3, the DNA is TGTGCCAGCAGCTATACTTGGTCGACTGAAGCTTTCTTT. Translating gives CASSYTWSTEAFF.

This clone occurred a few times. The J gene is TRBJ1-2, the V gene TRBV27; 8 bases align to TRBD1. This CDR3 is built from 12 residues. Trimming at V came to 6 bases and at J to 6 bases, leaving 3 bases not matched to a gene. Germline assignment: CDR1 MNHEY and CDR2 SMNVEV (reference sequence). CDR3 amino acids: CASRTTGDGYTF. CDR3 coding DNA: TGTGCCAGCAGAACGACAGGGGATGGCTACACCTTC.

In this sample, this clone turned up many times. The chain is built from TRBV19 and TRBJ2-7, with 10 positions matching TRBD2. Germline V gene data show CDR1 as LNHDA and CDR2 as SQIVND (reference sequence). J was trimmed by 0 bases and V by 7 bases; bases with no gene match: 6. The CDR3 spans 15 residues. The CDR3 is CASTSSGGASYEQYF. The CDR3 nucleotides are TGTGCCAGTACCAGCAGCGGGGGGGCCTCCTACGAGCAGTACTTC.

The V gene is TRBV7-9, the J gene TRBJ2-2; D remains ambiguous. This CDR3 is 14 amino acids long. V lost 5 bases and J 3 bases, leaving 10 bases between the germline ends. Germline V gene data show CDR1 as SEHNR and CDR2 as FQNEAQ (reference sequence). In DNA form, the CDR3 reads TGTGCCAGCAGCGCCGGGTCTTACACCGGGGAGCTGTTTTTT. It yields the protein CASSAGSYTGELFF.

This clone was detected a few times. The V call is TRBV10-2, the J call TRBJ1-2; no clear D. V was trimmed by 5 bases and J by 8 bases, leaving 12 bases between them. The CDR3 consists of 12 residues. The germline V gene encodes CDR1 WSHSY and CDR2 SAAADI. Here the CDR3 DNA reads TGCGCCAGCAGTATCGGACCGGGAGGCTACACCTTC. Translation: CASSIGPGGYTF.

The chain recombines TRBV15 with TRBJ1-5, with D possibly being TRBD1 (5 bases). The CDR3 has 16 amino acids. CDR1 and CDR2 (germline): LNHNV, YYDKDF (reference sequence). The V end lost 0 bases, the J end lost 1 base, and 10 bases lay between the germline ends. CDR3 loop: CATSRDLGASNQPQHF. The CDR3 nucleotides read TGTGCCACCAGCAGAGATCTTGGGGCAAGCAATCAGCCCCAGCATTTT.

The chain joins TRBV5-1 to TRBJ1-4; 7 nucleotides align to TRBD1. Germline CDR1 is SGHRS and CDR2 is YFSETQ. There are 14 residues in the CDR3. V gave up 2 bases and J gave up 5 bases; unmatched junction bases: 3. The CDR3 sequence: CASSFGTANEKLFF. The DNA of the CDR3 is TGCGCCAGCAGCTTCGGGACAGCAAATGAAAAACTGTTTTTT. The full variable domain, rest sourced from reference TRBV5-1 and TRBJ1-4, is KAGVTQTPRYLIKTRGQQVTLSCSPISGHRSVSWYQQTPGQGLQFLFEYFSETQRNKGNFPGRFSGRQFSNSRSEMNVSTLELGDSALYLCASSFGTANEKLFFGSGTQLSVL.

The chain uses TRBV7-6 and TRBJ2-7; the D is unclear. The ends were cut back, 1 base at V and 5 bases at J, with 3 bases in the middle. Germline CDR1 and CDR2: SGHVS and FNYEAQ. This CDR3 is built from 11 residues. The CDR3 DNA reads as TGTGCCAGCAGCTTAGGAGACGAGCAGTACTTC. Translating gives CASSLGDEQYF.